This TCR beta chain was identified in a study of blood T cell repertoires in COVID-19 (TCRdb year 2020). Study-wide context: Samples covering the acute and convalescent phases of COVID-19 were provided by collaborators in the United States, Italy and Spain. The prospective study material was composed of cDNA or gDNA derived from T cells, B-cell-depleted T cells, or PBMCs. The samples were drawn from the first 160 participants of the ongoing ImmuneRACE study and from over a thousand subjects provided by 6 global collaborators. Deeply sampled blood TCRbeta repertoires from subjects exposed to, actively infected with, or recovered from COVID-19 were included in the dataset. Where available, HLA class I and class II types were obtained from metadata supplied by the sample provider rather than from assay-based typing. A freely available public database, intended as a resource for researchers studying the immune response to SARS-CoV-2, is where the repertoires were released. Sample metadata almost always included a de-identified subject ID, COVID-19 status, age in years and sex. Here is what the overall study found, with its caveats: Clinical and demographic metadata were provided uncurated, with the amount varying by source and participant.

On this clone itself: Its binding antigen is unknown. Per-base qualities were not stored, and no clone one base away is much larger.

The immunoSEQ Assay, a bias-controlled multiplex PCR, was used to amplify TCRbeta CDR3 regions from genomic DNA. The study's own analysis went as follows. The number of nucleated cells in each sample was estimated by amplification of reference gene primers within the assay. To quantify the absolute abundance of each unique TCRbeta CDR3 rearrangement, sequence reads were collapsed and filtered. For each sample, productive Simpson clonality was calculated as the square root of Simpson's diversity index over productive rearrangements. TCRdb mirrors the immuneACCESS table, restricted to in-frame sequences. Some clones are absent from its copies; in checked studies, under half trace to an unresolved V gene, and the reason for the others is unknown. For V, J and clone size, that table is used; D and trimming come from the DNA. The sample table shows a few hundred thousand clones, and 70% to 90% are seen once. Of the sample, 1.2% is held by the ten largest clones.

In the prospective study, participants were roughly 18 to 90 years old, resided in 20 to 30 geographic areas of the United States, and were enrolled through a virtual design. Cohort assignment in the prospective study relied on participant-reported clinical history from a screening survey and a study questionnaire. Recovered participants in ImmuneRACE Cohort 3 were defined as having two consecutive negative NP/OP PCR tests, clearance from a healthcare professional, or resolution of symptoms. In the prospective study, mobile phlebotomists collected whole blood, serum and a nasopharyngeal or oropharyngeal swab from each participant. Additional blood draws and questionnaires over an approximately two-month period could optionally be provided by prospective study participants. Before DNA extraction, blood samples from the prospective study were shipped at room temperature or frozen. Including cysteine and phenylalanine, the CDR3 has 15 amino acids. The kept DNA is CDR3 alone, 45 bases in frame from the first base. Trimming costs V 0 bases and J 9 bases, and their ends lie 15 bases apart. The germline V gene yields SGHVS for CDR1 and FQNEAQ for CDR2.

The specimen was PBMCs or T cells enriched from blood (not recorded which). The rearrangement combines TRBV7-8 with TRBJ2-1; no D segment can be confidently identified. This receptor was identified in a man younger than 40 who had recovered from COVID-19. The DNA sequence is as follows: TGTGCCAGCAGCTTAGCGTCTAGAGTCGGTAGTGAGCAGTTCTTC. Translation gives CASSLASRVGSEQFF.